The 15 T cell receptor beta chains listed next were all sequenced from one sample in a study of somatic mutations in cytotoxic T cells in rheumatoid arthritis. The table came from immunoSEQ multiplex PCR; TCRdb's copy has only in-frame clones and leaves some out. The data show under 11,000 clones, around 81% seen once. The source material was CD8+ T cells sorted from blood. Receptors originate from an adult with rheumatoid arthritis.

This chain joins TRBV2 and TRBJ2-1, with D possibly being TRBD1 or TRBD2 (5 bases each). CDR1 is SNHLY, CDR2 FYNNEI, per germline. Between the trimmed V and J ends, which lost 6 bases and 0 bases, there was a span of 18 bases. This CDR3 has 17 amino acids. This CDR3 reads CASRKRTKLTSYNEQFF. CDR3 sequence (DNA): TGTGCCAGCAGAAAGCGGACAAAACTGACCTCCTACAATGAGCAGTTCTTC.

The chain links TRBV11-2 to TRBJ2-7; D gene uncertain. The length of the CDR3 is 14 residues. Germline loops: CDR1 SGHAT, CDR2 FQNNGV. V was pared by 5 bases and J by 3 bases, with 14 bases between. In nucleotides, the CDR3 is TGTGCCAGCAGCGGCCCGCCGGGTTTCTACGAGCAGTACTTC. This encodes CASSGPPGFYEQYF.

This clone was counted once. V usage is TRBV27 and J usage is TRBJ1-6; no clear D gene. Germline V gene sequence: CDR1 MNHEY, CDR2 SMNVEV (reference sequence). Trimming left V 7 bases short and J 0 bases short, with 28 bases between. The CDR3 spans 21 residues. The CDR3 loop reads CASNLPRRRTGAGSYNSPLHF. CDR3 in DNA: TGTGCCAGCAATCTCCCGAGGCGGCGGACGGGTGCAGGCTCCTATAATTCACCCCTCCACTTT.

The chain couples TRBV2 to TRBJ2-6; no clear D. This CDR3 comprises 16 residues. Germline V CDR1 and CDR2: SNHLY, FYNNEI. Trimming shortened V by 6 bases and J by 1 base, and 13 bases separated the two germline ends. The CDR3 reads CASSDPRQSGANVLTF. The CDR3, as DNA: TGTGCCAGCAGCGACCCCAGGCAGTCTGGGGCCAACGTCCTGACTTTC.

This sequence joins TRBV7-9 and TRBJ2-5; TRBD2 aligns across 10 bases. Germline V gene lookup returns CDR1 SEHNR and CDR2 FQNEAQ (reference sequence). Losses at the gene ends were 3 bases for V and 5 bases for J; bases not matched to a gene: 6. The CDR3 length is 15 residues. CDR3 DNA: TGTGCCAGCAGCTTGAGCGGGGGGGCCGGGGAGACCCAGTACTTC. This encodes CASSLSGGAGETQYF.

The chain uses TRBV27 and TRBJ2-7, with D perhaps TRBD1 (5 bases). This CDR3 comprises 15 residues. Germline CDR1 reads MNHEY; CDR2 reads SMNVEV (reference sequence). The V and J ends lost 0 bases and 6 bases respectively, with 15 bases between them. CDR3 nucleotide sequence: TGTGCCAGCAGTTTATCACCAGGGTATCTGACCGAGCAGTACTTC. Its translation is CASSLSPGYLTEQYF.

This clone has only one observation. The rearrangement joins TRBV11-2 to TRBJ1-3; D may be TRBD1 (5 bases). From germline, CDR1 is SGHAT and CDR2 FQNNGV. The CDR3 runs to 16 residues. Trimming removed 1 base at V and 0 bases at J, with 10 bases between. The CDR3 DNA follows: TGTGCCAGCAGCTTAGGACAGTTCGTCTCTGGAAACACCATATATTTT. Translating gives CASSLGQFVSGNTIYF.

The genes are TRBV11-2 and TRBJ1-6; 9 bases map to TRBD1. The CDR3 contains 17 residues. Looked up from germline, CDR1 is SGHAT and CDR2 is FQNNGV. Losses at the gene ends were 5 bases for V and 1 base for J; bases not matched to a gene: 6. DNA for the CDR3: TGTGCCAGCAGCCGGTGGGACAGGGCTTCCTATAATTCACCCCTCCACTTT. This codes for CASSRWDRASYNSPLHF. Complete variable domain (other parts from reference TRBV11-2 and TRBJ1-6): EAGVAQSPRYKIIEKRQSVAFWCNPISGHATLYWYQQILGQGPKLLIQFQNNGVVDDSQLPKDRFSAERLKGVDSTLKIQPAKLEDSAVYLCASSRWDRASYNSPLHFGNGTRLTVT.

The chain couples TRBV5-1 to TRBJ1-6; TRBD1 aligns across 7 bases. The J segment lost 7 bases and the V segment lost 3 bases, leaving 7 bases of the junction unmatched. Germline CDR1 reads SGHRS; CDR2 reads YFSETQ. The CDR3 has 15 amino acids. The CDR3 sequence is CASSSQGGENSPLHF. Here the CDR3 DNA reads TGCGCCAGCAGCTCCCAGGGGGGTGAAAATTCACCCCTCCACTTT.

As DNA, the CDR3 is TGTGCCAGTAGTTATAGCGGGGGGACCTTCAGAGAGCAGTTCTTC. Its translation is CASSYSGGTFREQFF. The chain employs TRBV19 and TRBJ2-1, with TRBD2 matching over 10 bases. The CDR3 is 15 residues long. V lost 5 bases, J lost 10 bases, and 11 bases stayed unmatched. Germline V gene lookup returns CDR1 LNHDA and CDR2 SQIVND (reference sequence). The complete variable domain, with remaining parts taken from reference TRBV19 and TRBJ2-1, reads DGGITQSPKYLFRKEGQNVTLSCEQNLNHDAMYWYRQDPGQGLRLIYYSQIVNDFQKGDIAEGYSVSREKKESFPLTVTSAQKNPTAFYLCASSYSGGTFREQFFGPGTRLTVL.

This clone turned up a few times. The V call is TRBV7-9, the J call TRBJ2-5; D is ambiguous. This CDR3 is built from 12 residues. Germline V lookup: CDR1 SEHNR, CDR2 FQNEAQ (reference sequence). V was shortened by 0 bases and J by 1 base, with 0 bases between the two germline ends. The CDR3 loop is CASSLAQETQYF. CDR3 DNA: TGTGCCAGCAGCTTAGCCCAAGAGACCCAGTACTTC.

The chain employs TRBV15 and TRBJ1-4; D may be TRBD1 (5 bases). Germline CDR1 reads LNHNV; CDR2 reads YYDKDF (reference sequence). This CDR3 is 16 amino acids long. Trimming took off 0 bases at V and 7 bases at J, with 15 bases between the two ends. CDR3 nucleotide sequence: TGTGCCACCAGCAGAGATCGGTCTCAGGGAAGTGAAAAACTGTTTTTT. Its protein is CATSRDRSQGSEKLFF. Filled out from reference TRBV15 and TRBJ1-4, the complete variable domain reads DAMVIQNPRYQVTQFGKPVTLSCSQTLNHNVMYWYQQKSSQAPKLLFHYYDKDFNNEADTPDNFQSRRPNTSFCFLDIRSPGLGDTAMYLCATSRDRSQGSEKLFFGSGTQLSVL.

This chain joins TRBV9 and TRBJ1-1, with D hard to call. The germline CDR1 and CDR2 sequences are SGDLS and YYNGEE. The CDR3 loop spans 13 amino acids. V lost 0 bases, J lost 1 base, and 4 bases lay in between. DNA for the CDR3: TGTGCCAGCAGCGTAGGCTCGAACACTGAAGCTTTCTTT. This translates into CASSVGSNTEAFF.

The V call is TRBV19, the J call TRBJ2-1, with a weak D call TRBD2 (6 bases). Deletions cut 1 base from V and 1 base from J, with 11 bases between. CDR3 size: 16 residues. The germline gives CDR1 LNHDA, CDR2 SQIVND (reference sequence). The CDR3 DNA reads as TGTGCCAGTAGTATAGCGGGACGGGGGTCCTACAATGAGCAGTTCTTC. Translated, it gives CASSIAGRGSYNEQFF. The full variable domain, with the rest looked up from reference TRBV19 and TRBJ2-1, is DGGITQSPKYLFRKEGQNVTLSCEQNLNHDAMYWYRQDPGQGLRLIYYSQIVNDFQKGDIAEGYSVSREKKESFPLTVTSAQKNPTAFYLCASSIAGRGSYNEQFFGPGTRLTVL.

The chain links TRBV7-3 to TRBJ2-1, with 10 positions matching TRBD2. With V trimmed by 2 bases and J by 5 bases, 3 bases remained unmatched. This CDR3 has 15 residues. CDR1 and CDR2 (germline): SGHTA, FQGTGA. The CDR3 here is CASSLGLADNNEQFF. For the CDR3, the DNA is TGTGCCAGCAGCTTAGGACTAGCGGATAACAATGAGCAGTTCTTC.